This entry lists 20 T cell receptor beta chains sequenced from one sample in a study of shared clonotypes between healthy human individuals. Profiling relied on immunoSEQ multiplex PCR, and the TCRdb table lists in-frame clones only, not all of them. The sample records 550,000 to 750,000 clones, around 90% being singletons. In the naive CD8 group, cells lacked CD45RO and were positively selected for CCR7, so terminally differentiated effector memory CD45RA+ cells were left out. Sequencing input: naive CD8+ T cells sorted from blood. These receptor sequences come from a man aged 25-40 years in good health.

The chain couples TRBV21-1 to TRBJ1-1. TRBV21-1 is reported as a pseudogene. This CDR3 spans 11 amino acids. The CDR3 is CASTRASEAFF. In DNA form, the CDR3 reads TGTGCCAGCACCCGCGCGTCTGAAGCTTTCTTT.

V gene TRBV7-6 combines with J gene TRBJ2-7; D is possibly TRBD1 (5 bases). Trimming pared 5 bases from V and 7 bases from J, leaving 18 bases between. This CDR3 spans 14 amino acids. CDR1 SGHVS and CDR2 FNYEAQ come from the germline V gene. CDR3 region: CASSLGVETWEQYF. In DNA form, the CDR3 reads TGTGCCAGCAGCCTAGGGGTTGAGACCTGGGAGCAGTACTTC.

The count of this clone is one. The genes are TRBV14 and TRBJ2-2; D is unresolved. The V end was cut by 1 base, the J end by 5 bases, with 23 bases between. This CDR3 has 19 amino acids. Germline lookup yields CDR1 SGHDN and CDR2 FVKESK. The CDR3 sequence is CASSQGSVEQISGTGELFF. The CDR3 DNA is TGTGCCAGCAGCCAAGGCAGCGTAGAGCAAATCTCCGGGACCGGGGAGCTGTTTTTT.

The chain combines TRBV27 with TRBJ2-5; D unclear. The CDR3 has 17 residues. Trimming left V 5 bases short and J 2 bases short, with 21 bases between. Germline V gene data show CDR1 as MNHEY and CDR2 as SMNVEV (reference sequence). In DNA form, the CDR3 reads TGTGCCAGCAGTCCCCGGCGTGGGATCTTGGAGCAAGAGACCCAGTACTTC. Translation: CASSPRRGILEQETQYF.

The rearrangement links TRBV11-3 to TRBJ2-1, with TRBD1 identical over 8 bases. Germline CDR1 reads SGHNT; CDR2 reads YENEEA. This CDR3 region has 15 residues. J was trimmed by 4 bases and V by 4 bases; bases with no gene match: 6. CDR3 DNA: TGTGCCAGCAGCTCTGCCCGACAGGGGTACAATGAGCAGTTCTTC. Amino acids: CASSSARQGYNEQFF.

The V gene is TRBV28, the J gene TRBJ2-3, with 8 bases aligning to TRBD2. With V trimmed by 7 bases and J by 3 bases, 18 bases remained unmatched. The germline gives CDR1 MDHEN, CDR2 SYDVKM. The CDR3 contains 18 residues. The CDR3 here is CASTPGGRYRERTDTQYF. The CDR3 DNA sequence: TGTGCCAGCACCCCGGGGGGGCGATACCGGGAGAGGACAGATACGCAGTATTTT.

Only a few counts were recorded for this clone. The CDR3 protein is CAIRDRQAFF. In DNA, the CDR3 is TGTGCCATCAGAGACAGGCAAGCTTTCTTT. The gene calls are TRBV11-2 and TRBJ1-1; D may be TRBD1 (6 bases). This CDR3 comprises 10 residues. Trimming left V 10 bases short and J 9 bases short, with 12 bases between. CDR1 and CDR2 from the germline V gene are SGHAT and FQNNGV.

V gene TRBV7-8 combines with J gene TRBJ2-6, with 10 bases that match TRBD1. Per the germline V gene, CDR1 is SGHVS and CDR2 is FQNEAQ. V was clipped by 1 base and J by 3 bases; unmatched bases: 6. CDR3 size: 18 residues. CDR3 sequence reads: CASSLVRQGAGGANVLTF. The CDR3 DNA follows: TGTGCCAGCAGCTTAGTAAGACAGGGGGCAGGTGGGGCCAACGTCCTGACTTTC. The full variable domain, rest sourced from reference TRBV7-8 and TRBJ2-6, is GAGVSQSPRYKVAKRGQDVALRCDPISGHVSLFWYQQALGQGPEFLTYFQNEAQLDKSGLPSDRFFAERPEGSVSTLKIQRTQQEDSAVYLCASSLVRQGAGGANVLTFGAGSRLTVL.

The chain has TRBV5-1 and TRBJ1-2; 11 nucleotides match TRBD1. V lost 0 bases and J lost 2; bases outside the gene matches: 6. Germline V gene sequence: CDR1 SGHRS, CDR2 YFSETQ. CDR3 size: 17 residues. CDR3 DNA sequence: TGCGCCAGCAGCTTGGAGGGACAGGGGGAATGGAACTATGGCTACACCTTC. As protein: CASSLEGQGEWNYGYTF.

V usage is TRBV5-5 and J usage is TRBJ2-1; D unclear. The CDR3 consists of 13 residues. Trimming removed 1 base at V and 3 bases at J, with 5 bases between. Germline CDR1 is SGHKS and CDR2 is YYEKEE (reference sequence). The CDR3 bases are TGTGCCAGCAGCTTGTCCGGCTACAATGAGCAGTTCTTC. This codes for CASSLSGYNEQFF.

The chain couples TRBV18 to TRBJ2-1; D call uncertain. The germline V and J ends were trimmed by 1 base and 10 bases, with 5 bases remaining between them. CDR1 KGHSH and CDR2 LQKENI come from the germline V gene. The CDR3 has 11 amino acids. CDR3 nucleotides: TGTGCCAGCTCACCACAGGACGAGCAGTTCTTC. Protein product: CASSPQDEQFF.

The chain recombines TRBV7-9 with TRBJ1-1, with TRBD1 as a possible D gene (5 bases). Germline lookup yields CDR1 SEHNR and CDR2 FQNEAQ (reference sequence). V gave up 1 base and J gave up 7 bases, with 13 bases separating them. CDR3 size: 14 residues. The CDR3, as DNA: TGTGCCAGCAGCTTAGTCGGGGGGGATATTGAAGCTTTCTTT. It translates to CASSLVGGDIEAFF.

This chain connects TRBV5-1 to TRBJ1-3; D not resolved. Trimming took off 5 bases at V and 0 bases at J, with 9 bases between the two ends. This CDR3 comprises 14 residues. Germline CDR1 SGHRS, CDR2 YFSETQ. CDR3 residues: CASRGSSSGNTIYF. In DNA form, the CDR3 reads TGCGCCAGCAGGGGAAGCAGCTCTGGAAACACCATATATTTT.

The chain recombines TRBV30 with TRBJ1-4; the match to TRBD1 covers 9 bases. CDR3 length: 13 amino acids. Germline V gives CDR1 GTSNPN, CDR2 SVGIG (reference sequence). The J segment lost 5 bases and the V segment lost 4 bases, leaving 2 bases of the junction unmatched. The CDR3 here is CAWTGTGNEKLFF. CDR3 nucleotide sequence: TGTGCCTGGACAGGGACAGGGAATGAAAAACTGTTTTTT.

The chain employs TRBV10-1 and TRBJ2-1, with D perhaps TRBD2 (5 bases). Per the germline V gene, CDR1 is WNHNN and CDR2 is SYGVQD (reference sequence). The V end was cut by 2 bases, the J end by 8 bases, with 7 bases between. The CDR3 covers 12 residues. The CDR3 region has the DNA TGCGCCAGCAGTGAGCTCGGGGATGAGCAGTTCTTC. Its translation is CASSELGDEQFF.

This chain joins TRBV5-1 and TRBJ2-7, with TRBD2 identical over 10 bases. The CDR3 length is 17 residues. The germline gives CDR1 SGHRS, CDR2 YFSETQ. Unmatched junction bases numbered 10, after V lost 1 base and J lost 3 bases. The CDR3 is CASSLLPSGRSLYEQYF. CDR3 nucleotide sequence: TGCGCCAGCAGCTTGCTACCTAGCGGGAGATCGCTCTACGAGCAGTACTTC.

The rearrangement uses TRBV7-2 and TRBJ1-1; TRBD1 aligns across 9 bases. Germline V lookup: CDR1 SGHTA, CDR2 FQGNSA. The CDR3 consists of 16 residues. The V segment lost 3 bases and the J segment 4 bases; nucleotides outside the gene matches: 9. The CDR3 DNA reads as TGTGCCAGCAGCTTCACGGGACAGGGTGGGGCCACTGAAGCTTTCTTT. It yields the protein CASSFTGQGGATEAFF.

The chain couples TRBV4-1 to TRBJ2-1; D unresolved. CDR3 size: 14 residues. Trimming removed 3 bases from V and 5 bases from J, with 11 bases in between. Germline assignment: CDR1 MGHRA and CDR2 YSYEKL. The CDR3 loop reads CASSHVGNNNEQFF. CDR3 in DNA: TGCGCCAGCAGCCACGTGGGCAACAACAATGAGCAGTTCTTC.

J is TRBJ2-7 and V is TRBV2; no definite D call. The CDR3 totals 11 residues. Germline V gives CDR1 SNHLY, CDR2 FYNNEI. The germline V and J ends were trimmed by 5 bases and 5 bases, with 7 bases remaining between them. CDR3 region: CASSITDEQYF. The DNA of the CDR3 is TGTGCCAGCAGTATTACTGACGAGCAGTACTTC.

This clone was counted ten times or more. The genes are TRBV9 and TRBJ2-1; 11 bases are shared with TRBD2. Looked up from germline, CDR1 is SGDLS and CDR2 is YYNGEE. The CDR3 is made up of 14 amino acids. The V segment lost 2 bases and the J segment 9 bases; nucleotides outside the gene matches: 4. CDR3 DNA sequence: TGTGCCAGCAGCGTGACTAGCGGGAAGGTTGAGCAGTTCTTC. Protein product: CASSVTSGKVEQFF. The full variable domain, in which reference TRBV9 and TRBJ2-1 provide the parts outside the CDR3, is DSGVTQTPKHLITATGQRVTLRCSPRSGDLSVYWYQQSLDQGLQFLIQYYNGEERAKGNILERFSAQQFPDLHSELNLSSLELGDSALYFCASSVTSGKVEQFFGPGTRLTVL.